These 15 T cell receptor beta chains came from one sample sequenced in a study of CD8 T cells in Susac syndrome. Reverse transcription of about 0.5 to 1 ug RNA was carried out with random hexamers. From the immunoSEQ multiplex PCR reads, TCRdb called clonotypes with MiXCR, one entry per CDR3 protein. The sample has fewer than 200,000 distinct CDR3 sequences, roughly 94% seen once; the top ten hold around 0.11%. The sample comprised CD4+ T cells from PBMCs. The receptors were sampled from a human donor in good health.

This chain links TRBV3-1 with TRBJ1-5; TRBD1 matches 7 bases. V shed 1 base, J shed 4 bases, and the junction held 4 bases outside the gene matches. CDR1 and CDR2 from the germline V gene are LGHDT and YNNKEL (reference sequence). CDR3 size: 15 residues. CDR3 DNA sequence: TGTGCCAGCAGCCAAGCGGGACAGTCTAATCAGCCCCAGCATTTT. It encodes CASSQAGQSNQPQHF.

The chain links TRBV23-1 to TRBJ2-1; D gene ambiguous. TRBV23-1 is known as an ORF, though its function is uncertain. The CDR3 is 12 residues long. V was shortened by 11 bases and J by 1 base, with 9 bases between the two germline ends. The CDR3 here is CARQVSYNEQFF. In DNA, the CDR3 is TGCGCCCGGCAGGTATCCTACAATGAGCAGTTCTTC.

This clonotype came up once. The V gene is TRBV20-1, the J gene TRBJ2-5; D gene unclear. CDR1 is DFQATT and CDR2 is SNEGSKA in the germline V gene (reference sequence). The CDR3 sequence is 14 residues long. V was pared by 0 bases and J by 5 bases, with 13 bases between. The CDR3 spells CSARDQQAWETQYF. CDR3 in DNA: TGCAGTGCTAGAGACCAGCAGGCCTGGGAGACCCAGTACTTC.

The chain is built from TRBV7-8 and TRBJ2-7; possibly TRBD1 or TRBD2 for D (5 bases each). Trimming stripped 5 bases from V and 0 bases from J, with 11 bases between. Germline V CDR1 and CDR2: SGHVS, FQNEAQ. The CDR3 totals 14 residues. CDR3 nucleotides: TGTGCCAGCAGCAAAGGGGAGAGCTCCTACGAGCAGTACTTC. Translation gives CASSKGESSYEQYF.

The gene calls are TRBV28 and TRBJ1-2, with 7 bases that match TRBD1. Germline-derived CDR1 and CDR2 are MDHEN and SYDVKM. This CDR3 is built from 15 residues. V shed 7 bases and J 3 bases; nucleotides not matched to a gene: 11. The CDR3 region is CASMDRTERYYGYTF. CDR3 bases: TGTGCCAGCATGGACAGGACCGAGCGTTACTATGGCTACACCTTC.

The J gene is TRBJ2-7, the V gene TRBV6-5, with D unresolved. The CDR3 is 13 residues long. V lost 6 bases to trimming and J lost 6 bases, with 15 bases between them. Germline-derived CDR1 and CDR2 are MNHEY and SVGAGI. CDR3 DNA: TGTGCCAGCAGCGCCTTAGAGCTAACCGAGCAGTACTTC. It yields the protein CASSALELTEQYF.

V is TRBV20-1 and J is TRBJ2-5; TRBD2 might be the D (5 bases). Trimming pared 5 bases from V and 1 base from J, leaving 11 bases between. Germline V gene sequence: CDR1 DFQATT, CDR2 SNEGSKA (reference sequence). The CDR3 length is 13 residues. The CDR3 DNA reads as TGCAGTGCTGGAAGGACTTTCCAAGAGACCCAGTACTTC. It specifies CSAGRTFQETQYF.

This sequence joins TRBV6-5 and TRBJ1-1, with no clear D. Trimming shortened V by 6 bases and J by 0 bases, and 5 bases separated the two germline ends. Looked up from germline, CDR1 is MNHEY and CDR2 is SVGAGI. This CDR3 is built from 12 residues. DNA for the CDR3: TGTGCCAGCAGACAGTTGAACACTGAAGCTTTCTTT. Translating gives CASRQLNTEAFF.

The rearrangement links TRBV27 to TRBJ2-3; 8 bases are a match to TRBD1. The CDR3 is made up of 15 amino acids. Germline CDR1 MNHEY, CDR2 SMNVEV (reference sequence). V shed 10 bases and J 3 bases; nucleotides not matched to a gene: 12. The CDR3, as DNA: TGTGCCACCCATCCTCGCGACAGGGGTACAGATACGCAGTATTTT. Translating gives CATHPRDRGTDTQYF.

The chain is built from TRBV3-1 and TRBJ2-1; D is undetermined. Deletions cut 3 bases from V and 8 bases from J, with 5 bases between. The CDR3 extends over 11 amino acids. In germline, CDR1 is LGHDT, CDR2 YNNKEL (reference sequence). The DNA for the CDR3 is TGTGCCAGCAGCCAGTTGGATGAGCAGTTCTTC. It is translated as CASSQLDEQFF.

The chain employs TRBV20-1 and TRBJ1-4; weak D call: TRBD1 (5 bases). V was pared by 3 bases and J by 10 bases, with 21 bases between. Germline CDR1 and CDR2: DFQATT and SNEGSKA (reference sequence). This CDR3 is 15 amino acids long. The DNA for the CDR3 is TGCAGTGCTAGTTCTGGAGGGGCTCGAGGAGGAAAACTGTTTTTT. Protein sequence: CSASSGGARGGKLFF.

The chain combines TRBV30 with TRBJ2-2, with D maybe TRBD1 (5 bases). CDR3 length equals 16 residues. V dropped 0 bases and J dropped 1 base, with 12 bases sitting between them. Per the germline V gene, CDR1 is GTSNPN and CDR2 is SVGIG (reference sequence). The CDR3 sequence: CAWSVTITGNTGELFF. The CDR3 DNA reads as TGTGCCTGGAGTGTAACGATTACAGGGAACACCGGGGAGCTGTTTTTT. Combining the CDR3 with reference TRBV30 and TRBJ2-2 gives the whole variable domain SQTIHQWPATLVQPVGSPLSLECTVEGTSNPNLYWYRQAAGRGLQLLFYSVGIGQISSEVPQNLSASRPQDRQFILSSKKLLLSDSGFYLCAWSVTITGNTGELFFGEGSRLTVL.

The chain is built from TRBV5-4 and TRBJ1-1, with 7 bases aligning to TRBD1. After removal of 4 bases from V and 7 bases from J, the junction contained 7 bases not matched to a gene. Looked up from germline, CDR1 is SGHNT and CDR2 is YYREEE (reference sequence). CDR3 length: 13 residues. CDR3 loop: CASSIRHRGEAFF. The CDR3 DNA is TGTGCCAGCAGCATCCGCCACAGGGGTGAAGCTTTCTTT.

The CDR3, as DNA: TGTGCCAGCAGCGAATACCTCATTACAGGGTCAGTGTCCTACAATGAGCAGTTCTTC. Translation: CASSEYLITGSVSYNEQFF. J is TRBJ2-1 and V is TRBV3-1; TRBD1 is a possible D gene (6 bases). Trimming removed 5 bases from V and 1 base from J, with 24 bases in between. Germline CDR1 LGHDT, CDR2 YNNKEL (reference sequence). The CDR3 loop spans 19 amino acids.

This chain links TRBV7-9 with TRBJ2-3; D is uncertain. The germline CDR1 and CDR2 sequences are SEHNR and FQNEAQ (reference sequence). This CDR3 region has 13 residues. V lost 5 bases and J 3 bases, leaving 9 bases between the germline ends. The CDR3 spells CASSPDPTDTQYF. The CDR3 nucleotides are TGTGCCAGCAGCCCGGACCCGACAGATACGCAGTATTTT. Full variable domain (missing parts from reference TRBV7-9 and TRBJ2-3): DTGVSQNPRHKITKRGQNVTFRCDPISEHNRLYWYRQTLGQGPEFLTYFQNEAQLEKSRLLSDRFSAERPKGSFSTLEIQRTEQGDSAMYLCASSPDPTDTQYFGPGTRLTVL.